The 10 T cell receptor beta chains below were found in one sample sequenced in a study of blood T cell repertoires in COVID-19. Sequencing was performed with immunoSEQ multiplex PCR; in TCRdb, only in-frame clones are kept and a portion is missing. The table includes fewer than 300,000 clones, more than 75% detected once. Input material: peripheral blood. The source of these receptors is a man aged 40-50 years who had recovered from COVID-19.

This clone has just one count. V and J are TRBV3-1 (or the pseudogene TRBV3-2) and TRBJ2-1; D may be TRBD2 (7 bases). The CDR3 spans 15 residues. Germline values: CDR1 LGHDT, CDR2 YNNKEL (reference sequence). V gave up 0 bases and J gave up 9 bases, with 15 bases separating them. The CDR3 sequence: CASSQEGGRNGEQFF. The CDR3 coding sequence is TGTGCCAGCAGCCAAGAGGGGGGGCGGAACGGTGAGCAGTTCTTC.

V gene TRBV7-9 combines with J gene TRBJ2-5, with TRBD2 matching 8 bases. Germline V CDR1 and CDR2: SEHNR, FQNEAQ (reference sequence). The J segment lost 2 bases and the V segment lost 6 bases, leaving 5 bases of the junction unmatched. CDR3 length: 14 residues. The CDR3 DNA reads as TGTGCCAGCAGTCGACTAGCGCCTCAAGAGACCCAGTACTTC. Protein product: CASSRLAPQETQYF.

The chain has TRBV4-2 and TRBJ1-4; D may be TRBD1 (6 bases). The CDR3 has 16 residues. Germline CDR1 LGHNA, CDR2 YNFKEQ. V was shortened by 0 bases and J by 7 bases, with 15 bases between the two germline ends. The CDR3 loop is CASSQDAGGGGEKLFF. The CDR3 DNA sequence: TGTGCCAGCAGCCAAGATGCGGGGGGCGGTGGTGAAAAACTGTTTTTT.

CDR3 DNA: TGTGCCAGCAGCGGGATGGGGGGGTACACTGAAGCTTTCTTT. The encoded protein is CASSGMGGYTEAFF. This sequence joins TRBV11-1 and TRBJ1-1, with TRBD1 as a possible D gene (5 bases). The V end was cut by 5 bases, the J end by 3 bases, with 13 bases between. This CDR3 is built from 14 residues. Per germline, CDR1 SGHAT and CDR2 FQDESV (reference sequence).

This chain connects TRBV5-1 to TRBJ2-7; 7 nucleotides align to TRBD1. V lost 0 bases and J lost 4; bases outside the gene matches: 4. This CDR3 has 14 residues. CDR1 and CDR2 (germline): SGHRS, YFSETQ. This CDR3 is CASSLAGQVYEQYF. Written as DNA, the CDR3 is TGCGCCAGCAGCTTGGCCGGACAGGTTTACGAGCAGTACTTC.

This sequence joins TRBV7-2 and TRBJ1-3, with D possibly TRBD1 on 6 matching bases. V lost 5 bases and J lost 0, with 14 bases in between. The CDR3 is 16 amino acids. The germline gives CDR1 SGHTA, CDR2 FQGNSA. As DNA, the CDR3 is TGTGCCAGCAGCCAAACTGGACAGTTCTCTGGAAACACCATATATTTT. Translated: CASSQTGQFSGNTIYF.

The rearrangement links TRBV9 to TRBJ2-5; 9 bases line up with TRBD1. Unmatched junction bases numbered 2, after V lost 0 bases and J lost 2 bases. Germline-derived CDR1 and CDR2 are SGDLS and YYNGEE. The CDR3 loop spans 15 amino acids. CDR3 sequence reads: CASSVGDRAQETQYF. In DNA, the CDR3 is TGTGCCAGCAGCGTAGGGGACAGGGCTCAAGAGACCCAGTACTTC. Using reference TRBV9 and TRBJ2-5 for the parts outside the CDR3, the full variable domain is DSGVTQTPKHLITATGQRVTLRCSPRSGDLSVYWYQQSLDQGLQFLIQYYNGEERAKGNILERFSAQQFPDLHSELNLSSLELGDSALYFCASSVGDRAQETQYFGPGTRLLVL.

The chain couples TRBV6-2 or TRBV6-3 to TRBJ2-2; 10 positions match TRBD2. Germline-derived CDR1 and CDR2 are MNHEY and SVGEGT. V trimming: 0 bases; J trimming: 4 bases; junction bases outside the gene matches: 8. The CDR3 covers 18 residues. This CDR3 reads CASSYSPGSGRATGELFF. CDR3 DNA: TGTGCCAGCAGTTACTCTCCCGGGAGCGGGAGGGCCACCGGGGAGCTGTTTTTT.

The chain uses TRBV29-1 and TRBJ1-1, with 7 positions matching TRBD1. CDR1 is SQVTM and CDR2 is ANQGSEA in the germline V gene. Trimming removed 6 bases from V and 4 bases from J; junction bases left unmatched: 5. The CDR3 is made up of 12 amino acids. The CDR3, as DNA: TGCAGCGTCGCACAGGGGAGCACTGAAGCTTTCTTT. This encodes CSVAQGSTEAFF. Full variable domain (outside the CDR3, taken from reference TRBV29-1 and TRBJ1-1): SAVISQKPSRDICQRGTSLTIQCQVDSQVTMMFWYRQQPGQSLTLIATANQGSEATYESGFVIDKFPISRPNLTFSTLTVSNMSPEDSSIYLCSVAQGSTEAFFGQGTRLTVV.

The chain recombines TRBV6-5 with TRBJ2-5; 8 bases agree with TRBD2. The CDR3 runs 15 residues. Germline trimming cut 2 bases from V and 4 bases from J; bases unmatched to any gene: 6. Germline values: CDR1 MNHEY, CDR2 SVGAGI. In DNA, the CDR3 is TGTGCCAGCAGTTACAGCCGGACTAGCCCAGAGACCCAGTACTTC. This translates into CASSYSRTSPETQYF.